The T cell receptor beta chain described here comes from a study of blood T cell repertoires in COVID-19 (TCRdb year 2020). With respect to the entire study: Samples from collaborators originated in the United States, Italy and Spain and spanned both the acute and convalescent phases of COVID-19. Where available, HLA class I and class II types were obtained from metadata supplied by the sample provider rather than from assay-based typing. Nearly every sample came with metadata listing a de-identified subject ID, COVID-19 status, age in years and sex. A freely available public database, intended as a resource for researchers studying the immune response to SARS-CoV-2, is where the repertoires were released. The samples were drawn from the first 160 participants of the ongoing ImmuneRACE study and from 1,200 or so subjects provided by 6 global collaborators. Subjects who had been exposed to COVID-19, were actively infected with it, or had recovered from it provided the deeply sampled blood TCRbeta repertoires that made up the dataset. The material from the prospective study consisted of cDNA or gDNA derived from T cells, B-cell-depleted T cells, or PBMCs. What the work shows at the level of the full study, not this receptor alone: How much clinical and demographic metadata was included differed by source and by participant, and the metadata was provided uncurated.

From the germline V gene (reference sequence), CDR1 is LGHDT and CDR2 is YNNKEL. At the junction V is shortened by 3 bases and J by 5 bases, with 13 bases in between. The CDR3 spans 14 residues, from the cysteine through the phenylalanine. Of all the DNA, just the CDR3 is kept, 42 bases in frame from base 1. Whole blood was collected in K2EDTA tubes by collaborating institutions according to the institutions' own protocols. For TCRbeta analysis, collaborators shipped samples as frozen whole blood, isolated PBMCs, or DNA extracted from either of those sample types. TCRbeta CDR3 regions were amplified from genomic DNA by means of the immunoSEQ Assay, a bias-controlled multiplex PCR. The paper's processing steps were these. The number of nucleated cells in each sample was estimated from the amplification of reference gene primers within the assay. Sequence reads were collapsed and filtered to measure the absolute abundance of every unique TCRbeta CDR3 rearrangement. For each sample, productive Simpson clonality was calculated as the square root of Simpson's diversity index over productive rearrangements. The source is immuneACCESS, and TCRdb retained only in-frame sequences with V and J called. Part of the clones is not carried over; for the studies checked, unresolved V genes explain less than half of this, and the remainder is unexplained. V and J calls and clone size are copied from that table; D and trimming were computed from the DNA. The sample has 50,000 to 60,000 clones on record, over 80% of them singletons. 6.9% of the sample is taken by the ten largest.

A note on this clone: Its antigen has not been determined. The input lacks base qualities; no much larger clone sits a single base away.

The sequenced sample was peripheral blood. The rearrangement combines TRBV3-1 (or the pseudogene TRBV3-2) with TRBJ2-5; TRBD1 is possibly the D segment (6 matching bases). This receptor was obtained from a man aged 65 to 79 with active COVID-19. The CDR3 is CASSHLAGAETQYF. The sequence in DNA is TGTGCCAGCAGCCATCTGGCAGGGGCCGAGACCCAGTACTTC.